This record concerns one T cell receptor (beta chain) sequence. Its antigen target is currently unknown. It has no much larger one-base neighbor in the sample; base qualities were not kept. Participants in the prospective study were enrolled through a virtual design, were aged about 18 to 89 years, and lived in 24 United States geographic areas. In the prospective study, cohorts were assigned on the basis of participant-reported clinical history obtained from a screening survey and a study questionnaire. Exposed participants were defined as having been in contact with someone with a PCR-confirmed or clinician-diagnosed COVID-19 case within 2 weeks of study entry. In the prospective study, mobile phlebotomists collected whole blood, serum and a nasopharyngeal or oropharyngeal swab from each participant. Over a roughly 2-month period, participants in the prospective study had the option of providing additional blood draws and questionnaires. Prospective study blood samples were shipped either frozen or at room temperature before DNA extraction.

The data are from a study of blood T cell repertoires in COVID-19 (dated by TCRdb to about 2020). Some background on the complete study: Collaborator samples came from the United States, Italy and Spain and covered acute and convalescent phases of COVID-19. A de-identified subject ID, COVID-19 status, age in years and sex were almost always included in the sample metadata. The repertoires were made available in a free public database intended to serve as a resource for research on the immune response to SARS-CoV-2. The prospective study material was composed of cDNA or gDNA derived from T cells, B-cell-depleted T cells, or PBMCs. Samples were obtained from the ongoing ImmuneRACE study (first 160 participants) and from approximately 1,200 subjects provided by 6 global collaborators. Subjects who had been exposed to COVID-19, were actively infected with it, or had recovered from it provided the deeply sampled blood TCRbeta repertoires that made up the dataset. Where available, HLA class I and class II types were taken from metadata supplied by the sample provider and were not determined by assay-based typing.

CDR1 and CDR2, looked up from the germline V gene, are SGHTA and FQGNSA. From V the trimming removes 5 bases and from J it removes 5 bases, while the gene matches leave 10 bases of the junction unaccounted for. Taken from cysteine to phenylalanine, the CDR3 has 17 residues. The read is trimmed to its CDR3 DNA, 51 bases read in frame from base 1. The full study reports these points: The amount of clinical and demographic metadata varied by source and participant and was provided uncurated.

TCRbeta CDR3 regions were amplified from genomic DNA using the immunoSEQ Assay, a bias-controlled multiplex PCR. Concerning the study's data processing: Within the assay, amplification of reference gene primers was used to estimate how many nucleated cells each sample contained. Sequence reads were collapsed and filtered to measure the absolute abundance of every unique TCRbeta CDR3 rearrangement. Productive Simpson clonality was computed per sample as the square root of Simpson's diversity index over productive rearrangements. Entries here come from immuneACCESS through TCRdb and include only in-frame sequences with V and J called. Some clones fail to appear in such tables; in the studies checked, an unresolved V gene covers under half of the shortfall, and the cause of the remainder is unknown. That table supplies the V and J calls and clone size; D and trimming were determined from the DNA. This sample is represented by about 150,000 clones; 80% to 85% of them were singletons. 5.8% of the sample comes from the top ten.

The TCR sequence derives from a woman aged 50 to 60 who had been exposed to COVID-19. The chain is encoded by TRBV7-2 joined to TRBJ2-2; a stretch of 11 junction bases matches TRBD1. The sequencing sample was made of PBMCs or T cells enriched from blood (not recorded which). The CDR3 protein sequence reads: CASSPPRDRGWTGELFF. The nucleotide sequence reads TGTGCCAGCAGCCCCCCCCGGGACAGGGGGTGGACCGGGGAGCTGTTTTTT.